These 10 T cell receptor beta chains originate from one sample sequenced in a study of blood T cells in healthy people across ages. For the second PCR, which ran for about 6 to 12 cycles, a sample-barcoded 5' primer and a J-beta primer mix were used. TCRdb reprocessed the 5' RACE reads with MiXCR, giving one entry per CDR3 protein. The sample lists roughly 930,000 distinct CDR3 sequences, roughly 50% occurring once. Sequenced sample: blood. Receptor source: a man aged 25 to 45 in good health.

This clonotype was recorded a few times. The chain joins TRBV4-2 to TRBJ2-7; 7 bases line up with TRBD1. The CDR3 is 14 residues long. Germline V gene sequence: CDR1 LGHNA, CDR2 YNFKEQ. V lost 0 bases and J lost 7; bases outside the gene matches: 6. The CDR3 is CASSQETGRTEQYF. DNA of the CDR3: TGTGCCAGCAGCCAAGAGACAGGGCGTACGGAGCAGTACTTC.

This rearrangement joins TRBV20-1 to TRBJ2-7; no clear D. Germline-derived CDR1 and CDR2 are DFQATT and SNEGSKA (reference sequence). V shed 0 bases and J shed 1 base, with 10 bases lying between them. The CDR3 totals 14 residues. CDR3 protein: CSARDQDTSYEQYF. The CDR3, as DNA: TGCAGTGCTAGAGATCAAGATACTTCCTACGAGCAGTACTTC.

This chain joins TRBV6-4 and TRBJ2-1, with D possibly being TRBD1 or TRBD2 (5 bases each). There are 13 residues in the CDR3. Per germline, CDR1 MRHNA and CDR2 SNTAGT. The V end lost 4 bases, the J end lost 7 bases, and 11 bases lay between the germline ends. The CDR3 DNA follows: TGTGCCAGCAGTGTTGAGGGGCGGAATGAGCAGTTCTTC. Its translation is CASSVEGRNEQFF.

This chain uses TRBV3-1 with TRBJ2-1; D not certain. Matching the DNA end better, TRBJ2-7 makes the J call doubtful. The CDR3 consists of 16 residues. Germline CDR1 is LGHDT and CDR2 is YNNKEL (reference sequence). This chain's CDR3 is CASSRRPSSSYNEQYF. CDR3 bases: TGTGCCAGCAGCCGTCGACCCTCGAGCTCCTACAATGAGCAGTACTTC.

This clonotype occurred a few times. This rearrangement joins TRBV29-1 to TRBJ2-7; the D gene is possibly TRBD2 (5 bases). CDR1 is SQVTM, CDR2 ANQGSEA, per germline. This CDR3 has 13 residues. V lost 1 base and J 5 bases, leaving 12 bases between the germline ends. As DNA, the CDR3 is TGCAGCGTTGAAGGAGGGCTAGTAGACGAGCAGTACTTC. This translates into CSVEGGLVDEQYF.

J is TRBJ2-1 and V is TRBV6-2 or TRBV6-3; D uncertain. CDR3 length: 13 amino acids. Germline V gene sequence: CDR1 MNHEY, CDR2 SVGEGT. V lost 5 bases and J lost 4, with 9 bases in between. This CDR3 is CASSAAEYNEQFF. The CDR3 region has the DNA TGTGCCAGCAGTGCGGCCGAGTACAATGAGCAGTTCTTC.

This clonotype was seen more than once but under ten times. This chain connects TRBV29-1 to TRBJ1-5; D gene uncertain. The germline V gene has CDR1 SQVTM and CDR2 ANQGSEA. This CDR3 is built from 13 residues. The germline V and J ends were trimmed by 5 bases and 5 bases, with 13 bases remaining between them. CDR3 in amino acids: CSVKTDGDQPQHF. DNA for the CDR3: TGCAGCGTTAAGACCGATGGGGATCAGCCCCAGCATTTT.

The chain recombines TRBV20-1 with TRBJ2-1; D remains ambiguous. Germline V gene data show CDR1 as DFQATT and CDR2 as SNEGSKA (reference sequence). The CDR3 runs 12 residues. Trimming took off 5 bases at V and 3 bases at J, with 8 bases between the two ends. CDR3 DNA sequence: TGCAGTGCTCCGACGGGCTACAATGAGCAGTTCTTC. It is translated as CSAPTGYNEQFF.

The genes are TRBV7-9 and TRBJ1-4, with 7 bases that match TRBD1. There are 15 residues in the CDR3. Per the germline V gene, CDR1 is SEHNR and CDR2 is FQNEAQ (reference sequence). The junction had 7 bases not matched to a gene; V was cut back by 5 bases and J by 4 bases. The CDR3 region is CASSPPDRLNEKLFF. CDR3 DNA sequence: TGTGCCAGCAGCCCCCCGGACAGGCTTAATGAAAAACTGTTTTTT.

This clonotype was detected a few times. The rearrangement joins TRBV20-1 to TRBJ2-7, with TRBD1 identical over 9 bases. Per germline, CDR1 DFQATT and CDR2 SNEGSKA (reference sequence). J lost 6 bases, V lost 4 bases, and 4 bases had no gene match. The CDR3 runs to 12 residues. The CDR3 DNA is TGCAGTGCTACACAGGGGGCGCGCGAGCAGTACTTC. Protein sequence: CSATQGAREQYF.